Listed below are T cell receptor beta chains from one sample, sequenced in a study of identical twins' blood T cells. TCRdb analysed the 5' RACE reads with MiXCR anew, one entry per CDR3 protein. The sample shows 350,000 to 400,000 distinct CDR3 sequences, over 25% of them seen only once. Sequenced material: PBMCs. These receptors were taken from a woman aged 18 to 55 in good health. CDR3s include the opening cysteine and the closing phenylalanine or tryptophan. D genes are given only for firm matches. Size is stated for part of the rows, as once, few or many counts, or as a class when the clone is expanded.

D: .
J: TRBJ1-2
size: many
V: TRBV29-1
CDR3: CSVGSGAGYGYTF
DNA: TGCAGCGTTGGGTCTGGGGCCGGCTATGGCTACACCTTC

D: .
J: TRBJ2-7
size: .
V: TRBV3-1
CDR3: CASSHVKGEQYF
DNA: TGTGCCAGCAGCCACGTGAAGGGCGAGCAGTACTTC

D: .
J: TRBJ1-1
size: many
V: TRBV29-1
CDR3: CSVVLGVEAFF
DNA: TGCAGCGTTGTGTTGGGCGTTGAAGCTTTCTTT

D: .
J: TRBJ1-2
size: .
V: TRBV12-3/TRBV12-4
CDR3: CASLKSGRGVYGYTF
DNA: TGTGCCAGCCTAAAGTCAGGCAGGGGCGTCTATGGCTACACCTTC

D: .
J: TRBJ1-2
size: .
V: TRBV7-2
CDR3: CASSPRGRENYGYTF
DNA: TGTGCCAGCAGCCCACGGGGCAGAGAGAACTATGGCTACACCTTC

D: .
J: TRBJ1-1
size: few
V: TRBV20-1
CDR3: CSARHKVEAFF
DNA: TGCAGTGCTAGGCACAAGGTTGAAGCTTTCTTT

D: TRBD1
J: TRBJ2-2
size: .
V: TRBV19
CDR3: CASRPPGQGIGELFF
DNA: TGTGCCAGTCGACCCCCGGGACAGGGCATCGGTGAGCTGTTTTTT

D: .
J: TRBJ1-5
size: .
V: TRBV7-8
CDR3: CASSLEGALGPQPQHF
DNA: TGTGCCAGCAGCTTAGAAGGGGCCTTGGGGCCTCAGCCCCAGCATTTT

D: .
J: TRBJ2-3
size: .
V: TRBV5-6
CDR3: CASRRTITDTQYF
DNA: TGTGCCAGCAGGAGGACTATTACAGATACGCAGTATTTT

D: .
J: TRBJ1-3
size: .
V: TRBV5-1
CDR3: CASSLDANSGNTIYF
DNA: TGCGCCAGCAGCTTGGACGCTAACTCTGGAAACACCATATATTTT

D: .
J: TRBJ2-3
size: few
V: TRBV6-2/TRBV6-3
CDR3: CASTNGVRQSDTQYF
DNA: TGTGCCAGCACTAACGGGGTGAGACAATCAGATACGCAGTATTTT

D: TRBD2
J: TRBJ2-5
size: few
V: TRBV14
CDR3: CASSRATSRF
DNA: TGTGCCAGCAGCCGAGCGACTAGCCGCTTC

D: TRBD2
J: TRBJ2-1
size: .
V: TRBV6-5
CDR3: CASSYPGTRDHNEQFF
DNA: TGTGCCAGCAGTTACCCCGGGACTAGGGATCACAATGAGCAGTTCTTC

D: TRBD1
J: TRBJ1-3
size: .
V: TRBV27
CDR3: CASSWRQGAGNTIYF
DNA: TGTGCCAGCAGTTGGAGACAGGGTGCTGGAAACACCATATATTTT

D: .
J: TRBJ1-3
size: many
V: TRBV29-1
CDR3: CSVEGEAGNTIYF
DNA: TGCAGCGTTGAAGGGGAGGCCGGAAACACCATATATTTT

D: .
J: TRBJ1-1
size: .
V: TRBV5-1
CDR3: CASSLRQGIDTEAFF
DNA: TGCGCCAGCAGCTTGAGGCAGGGGATAGACACTGAAGCTTTCTTT

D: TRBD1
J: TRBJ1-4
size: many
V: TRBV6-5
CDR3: CASSLGQGVEKLFF
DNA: TGTGCCAGCAGTTTGGGACAGGGAGTTGAAAAACTGTTTTTT

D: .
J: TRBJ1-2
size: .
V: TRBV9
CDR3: CASSGRVPGYTF
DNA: TGTGCCAGCAGCGGCAGGGTCCCTGGCTACACCTTC

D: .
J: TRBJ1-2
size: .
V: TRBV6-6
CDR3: CASNRQTNYGYTF
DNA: TGTGCCAGCAACCGACAGACTAACTATGGCTACACCTTC

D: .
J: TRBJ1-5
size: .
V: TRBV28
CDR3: CASSLWAGGNQPQHF
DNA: .

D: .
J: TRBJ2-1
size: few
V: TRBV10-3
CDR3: CAISSAVNEQFF
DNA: TGTGCCATCAGTTCGGCAGTCAATGAGCAGTTCTTC

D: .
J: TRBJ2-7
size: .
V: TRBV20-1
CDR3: CSARVFRSADYEQYF
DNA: TGCAGTGCTAGAGTTTTTAGGTCAGCAGACTACGAGCAGTACTTC

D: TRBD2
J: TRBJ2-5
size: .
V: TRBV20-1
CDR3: CSANKGLAGYTQETQYF
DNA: TGCAGTGCAAACAAGGGACTAGCGGGGTATACACAAGAGACCCAGTACTTC

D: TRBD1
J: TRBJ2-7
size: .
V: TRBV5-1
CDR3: CASSTTGTEVNEQYF
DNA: TGCGCCAGCAGCACAACCGGGACAGAGGTAAACGAGCAGTACTTC

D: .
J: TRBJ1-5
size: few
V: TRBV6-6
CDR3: CASSYSIGYQPQHF
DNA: TGTGCCAGCAGTTACTCGATAGGATATCAGCCCCAGCATTTT

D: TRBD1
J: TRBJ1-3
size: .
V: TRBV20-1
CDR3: CSAADRAENTIYF
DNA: TGCAGTGCCGCAGACAGGGCGGAAAACACCATATATTTT

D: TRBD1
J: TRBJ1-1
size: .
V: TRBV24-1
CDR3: CAPSPGQELRVEAFF
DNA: TGTGCCCCCTCACCGGGACAGGAGCTCCGAGTAGAAGCTTTCTTT

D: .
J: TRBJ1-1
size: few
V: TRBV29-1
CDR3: CSVGKVNTEAFF
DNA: TGCAGCGTTGGTAAGGTGAACACTGAAGCTTTCTTT

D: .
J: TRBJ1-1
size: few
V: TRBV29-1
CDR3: CSCIGVEGKIEAFF
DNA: TGCAGTTGTATCGGGGTTGAGGGGAAAATTGAAGCTTTCTTT

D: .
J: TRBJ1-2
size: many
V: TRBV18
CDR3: CASSEPLIGYTF
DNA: TGTGCCAGCTCAGAACCATTGATTGGCTACACCTTC

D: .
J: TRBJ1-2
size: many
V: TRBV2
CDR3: CASGAINYGYTF
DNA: TGTGCCAGCGGGGCGATTAACTATGGCTACACCTTC

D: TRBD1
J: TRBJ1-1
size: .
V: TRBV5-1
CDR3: CASRPGQGAKAFF
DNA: TGCGCCAGCAGACCGGGACAGGGGGCCAAAGCTTTCTTT

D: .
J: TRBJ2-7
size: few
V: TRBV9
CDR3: CASSADNSYEQYF
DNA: TGTGCCAGCAGCGCCGACAACTCCTACGAGCAGTACTTC

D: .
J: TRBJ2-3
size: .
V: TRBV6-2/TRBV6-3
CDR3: CASSYRTGRHTQYF
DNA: TGTGCCAGCAGTTACCGAACCGGCAGACATACGCAGTATTTT

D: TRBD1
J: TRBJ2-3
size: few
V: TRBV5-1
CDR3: CASSSTATGEFADTQYF
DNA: TGCGCCAGCAGCTCTACAGCAACAGGGGAATTTGCAGATACGCAGTATTTT

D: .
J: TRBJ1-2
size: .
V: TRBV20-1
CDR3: CSALPGPHGYTF
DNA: TGCAGTGCTTTACCGGGGCCACATGGCTACACCTTC

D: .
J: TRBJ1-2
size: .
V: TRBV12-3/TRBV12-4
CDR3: CASSPQYGYTF
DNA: TGTGCCAGCAGCCCTCAATATGGCTACACCTTC

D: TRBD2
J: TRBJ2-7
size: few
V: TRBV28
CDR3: CASSLYGTRVYEQYF
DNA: TGTGCCAGCAGTTTATATGGGACTAGAGTCTACGAGCAGTACTTC

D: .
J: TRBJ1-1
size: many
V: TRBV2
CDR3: CASSERGLPPAFF
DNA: TGTGCCAGCAGTGAACGGGGTCTACCGCCGGCTTTCTTT

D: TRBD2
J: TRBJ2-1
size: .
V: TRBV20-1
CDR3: CSARRLAGGYNEQFF
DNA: TGCAGTGCTCGTAGACTAGCGGGAGGGTACAATGAGCAGTTCTTC

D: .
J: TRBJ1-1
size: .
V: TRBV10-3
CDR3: CAISGSSRNTEAFF
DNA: TGTGCCATCAGTGGTAGTAGTAGGAACACTGAAGCTTTCTTT

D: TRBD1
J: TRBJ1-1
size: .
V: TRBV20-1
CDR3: CSARDIGTGNTEAFF
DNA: TGCAGTGCTAGAGATATTGGGACAGGGAACACTGAAGCTTTCTTT

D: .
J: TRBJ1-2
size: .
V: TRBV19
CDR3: CASSITGAYGYTF
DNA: TGTGCCAGTAGTATCACCGGGGCCTATGGCTACACCTTC

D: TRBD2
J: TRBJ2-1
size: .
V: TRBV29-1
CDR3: CSGRLAGEKNEQFF
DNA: TGCAGCGGGAGACTAGCGGGAGAAAAGAATGAGCAGTTCTTC

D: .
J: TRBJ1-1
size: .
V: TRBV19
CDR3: CASMLTSWNTEAFF
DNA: TGTGCCAGTATGCTAACCTCGTGGAACACTGAAGCTTTCTTT

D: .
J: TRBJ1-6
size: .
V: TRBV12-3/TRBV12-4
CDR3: CASSSLLTRSPLHF
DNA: TGTGCCAGCAGTTCTCTTTTAACCCGCTCACCCCTCCACTTT

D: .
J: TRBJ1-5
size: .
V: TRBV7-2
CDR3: CASSLAASPQHF
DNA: TGTGCCAGCAGCTTAGCAGCGTCCCCCCAGCATTTT

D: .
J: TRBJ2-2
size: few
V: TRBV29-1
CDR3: CSVPGPRNGELFF
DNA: TGCAGCGTTCCCGGGCCCCGTAACGGGGAGCTGTTTTTT

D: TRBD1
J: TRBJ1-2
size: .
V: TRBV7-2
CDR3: CASSPQTGVLYGYTF
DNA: TGTGCCAGCAGCCCCCAGACAGGGGTCCTCTATGGCTACACCTTC

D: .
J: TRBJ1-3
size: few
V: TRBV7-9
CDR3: CASSLSDRLTSGNTIYF
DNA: TGTGCCAGCAGCTTATCCGACAGGTTAACCTCTGGAAACACCATATATTTT